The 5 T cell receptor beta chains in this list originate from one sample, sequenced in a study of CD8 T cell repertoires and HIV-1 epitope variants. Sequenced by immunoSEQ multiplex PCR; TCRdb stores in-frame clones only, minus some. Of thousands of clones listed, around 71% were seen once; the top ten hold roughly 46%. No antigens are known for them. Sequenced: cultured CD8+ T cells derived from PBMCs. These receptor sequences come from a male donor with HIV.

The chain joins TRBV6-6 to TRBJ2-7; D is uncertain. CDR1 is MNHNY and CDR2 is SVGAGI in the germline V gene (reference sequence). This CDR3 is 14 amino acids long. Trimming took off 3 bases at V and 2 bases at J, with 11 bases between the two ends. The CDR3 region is CASSYSGPTYEQYF. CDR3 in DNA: TGTGCCAGCAGTTATTCCGGGCCCACCTACGAGCAGTACTTC.

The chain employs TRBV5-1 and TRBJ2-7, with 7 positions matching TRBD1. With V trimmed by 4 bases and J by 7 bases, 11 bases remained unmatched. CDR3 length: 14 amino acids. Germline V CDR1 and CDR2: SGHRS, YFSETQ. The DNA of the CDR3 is TGCGCCAGCAGCCCCCAGACAGGGTTGGAAGAGCAGTACTTC. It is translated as CASSPQTGLEEQYF.

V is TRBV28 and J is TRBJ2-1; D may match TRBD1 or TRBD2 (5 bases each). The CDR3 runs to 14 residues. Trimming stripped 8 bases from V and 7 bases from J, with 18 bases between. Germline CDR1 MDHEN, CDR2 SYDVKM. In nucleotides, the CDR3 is TGTGCCAGCTCCGGGACGTTTAGCAGGAATGAGCAGTTCTTC. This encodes CASSGTFSRNEQFF.

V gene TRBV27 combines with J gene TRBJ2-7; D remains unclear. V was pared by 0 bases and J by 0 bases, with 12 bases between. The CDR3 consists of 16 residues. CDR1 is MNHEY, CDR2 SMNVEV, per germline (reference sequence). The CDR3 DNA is TGTGCCAGCAGTTTATCCCCCGGGCCAAGCTCCTACGAGCAGTACTTC. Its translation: CASSLSPGPSSYEQYF.

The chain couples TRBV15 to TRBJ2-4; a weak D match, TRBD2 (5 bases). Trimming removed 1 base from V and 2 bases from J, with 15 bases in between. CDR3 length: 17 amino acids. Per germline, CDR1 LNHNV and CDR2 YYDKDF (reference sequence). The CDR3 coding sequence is TGTGCCACCAGCAGAGCCCGATTCTCCGGGACCAAAAACATTCAGTACTTC. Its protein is CATSRARFSGTKNIQYF. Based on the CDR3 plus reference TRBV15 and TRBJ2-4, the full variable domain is DAMVIQNPRYQVTQFGKPVTLSCSQTLNHNVMYWYQQKSSQAPKLLFHYYDKDFNNEADTPDNFQSRRPNTSFCFLDIRSPGLGDTAMYLCATSRARFSGTKNIQYFGAGTRLSVL.